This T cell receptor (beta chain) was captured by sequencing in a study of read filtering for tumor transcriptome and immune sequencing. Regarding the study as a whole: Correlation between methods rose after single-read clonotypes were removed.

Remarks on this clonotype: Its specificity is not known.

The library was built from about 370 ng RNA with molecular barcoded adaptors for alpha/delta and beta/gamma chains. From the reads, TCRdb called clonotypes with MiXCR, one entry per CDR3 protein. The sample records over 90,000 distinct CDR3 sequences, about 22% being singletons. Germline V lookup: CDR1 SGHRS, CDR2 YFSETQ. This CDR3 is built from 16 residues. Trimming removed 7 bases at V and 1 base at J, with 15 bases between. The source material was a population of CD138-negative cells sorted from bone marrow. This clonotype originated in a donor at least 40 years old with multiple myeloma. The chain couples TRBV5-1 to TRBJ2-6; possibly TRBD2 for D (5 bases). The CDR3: CASRERPLSGANVLTF. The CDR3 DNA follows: TGCGCCAGCCGGGAACGGCCCCTTTCTGGGGCCAACGTCCTGACTTTC.